Each of the 27 T cell receptor beta chains below was sequenced from the same sample in a study of T-cell reconstitution after alpha-beta-depleted transplantation in children listed by TCRdb under 2016. The receptor library was made with PCR. For sequencing, an Illumina HiSeq 2500 was employed. TCR libraries were prepared with molecular barcoding, using unique molecular identifiers to normalize TCRbeta repertoire quantification. TCRdb passed the public sequencing reads through fastp at Q25 and MiXCR, retaining productive beta sequences. All rows with the same CDR3 protein become a single entry with the most common DNA and genes. The sample yields 150,000 to 200,000 distinct CDR3 sequences; about 6% were counted once. Together, the top ten hold roughly 4.7% of the sample. The treatment or condition label, as the study defines it: allogeneic hematopoietic cell transplantation with graft depleted of TCRalphabeta T cells and CD19 B cells.

The source material was PBMCs, sampled before TCRalphabeta/CD19-depleted stem cell transplant. The receptors were gathered from a girl less than two years old with combined immunodeficiency, due to receive a stem cell transplant.

The CDR3 sequence: CASSRGRMNTEAFF. CDR3 DNA: TGCGCCAGCAGCCGCGGACGCATGAACACTGAAGCTTTCTTT. The chain recombines TRBV4-3 with TRBJ1-1, with D unresolved. This CDR3 contains 14 residues. CDR1 LGHNA and CDR2 YSLEER come from the germline V gene. Trimming removed 4 bases at V and 0 bases at J, with 9 bases between.

The rearrangement joins TRBV15 to TRBJ2-5; TRBD2 matches at 7 bases. Germline V gene sequence: CDR1 LNHNV, CDR2 YYDKDF (reference sequence). V gave up 1 base and J gave up 5 bases; unmatched junction bases: 7. The CDR3 length is 15 residues. CDR3 protein: CATSRVAGDRETQYF. The CDR3 nucleotides are TGTGCCACCAGCAGAGTGGCGGGGGACCGCGAGACCCAGTACTTC.

This clonotype has a count of ten or more. CDR3 region: CASSHGVWAGVSTDTQYF. The CDR3 DNA reads TGTGCCAGCAGCCACGGGGTCTGGGCGGGAGTTAGCACAGATACGCAGTATTTT. The chain joins TRBV3-1 to TRBJ2-3, with 7 bases lining up with TRBD2. The CDR3 is 18 residues long. V was clipped by 3 bases and J by 0 bases; unmatched bases: 12. CDR1 is LGHDT and CDR2 is YNNKEL in the germline V gene (reference sequence).

This clonotype was recorded many times. The chain links TRBV5-6 to TRBJ2-4; 9 bases are a match to TRBD2. This CDR3 has 16 residues. V lost 0 bases and J lost 9; bases outside the gene matches: 10. From germline, CDR1 is SGHDT and CDR2 YYEEEE. The CDR3 spells CASSLEIAGDLGIQYF. The CDR3 bases are TGTGCCAGCAGCTTGGAAATAGCGGGAGATTTAGGCATTCAGTACTTC.

This rearrangement joins TRBV6-2 or TRBV6-3 to TRBJ1-6, with D tentatively TRBD1 (5 bases). CDR3 length: 16 amino acids. Germline lookup yields CDR1 MNHEY and CDR2 SVGEGT. Trimming took off 2 bases at V and 7 bases at J, with 15 bases between the two ends. The CDR3 is CASSYPSGLLNSPLHF. In DNA form, the CDR3 reads TGTGCCAGCAGTTACCCGTCGGGACTGCTCAATTCACCCCTCCACTTT.

In its sample, this clonotype was seen many times. This chain connects TRBV6-5 to TRBJ2-7, with 7 bases aligning to TRBD1. This CDR3 region has 15 residues. The junction had 8 bases not matched to a gene; V was cut back by 0 bases and J by 6 bases. CDR1 is MNHEY, CDR2 SVGAGI, per germline. The CDR3 protein is CASSYSVQGEGEQYF. DNA of the CDR3: TGTGCCAGCAGTTACTCGGTTCAGGGGGAAGGCGAGCAGTACTTC.

Many counts were recorded for this clonotype. The chain uses TRBV5-1 and TRBJ2-7; TRBD1 agrees at 12 bases. This CDR3 is 13 amino acids long. V was pared by 3 bases and J by 6 bases, with 1 base of the junction left unmatched. Germline CDR1 is SGHRS and CDR2 is YFSETQ. CDR3 amino acids: CASSWDRGREQYF. Written as DNA, the CDR3 is TGCGCCAGCAGCTGGGACAGGGGGCGCGAGCAGTACTTC.

The table lists this clonotype with many counts. This sequence joins TRBV6-1 and TRBJ1-4; D perhaps matches TRBD1 (5 bases). This CDR3 contains 15 residues. Trimming took 6 bases from V and 0 from J, leaving 11 bases between them. The germline CDR1 and CDR2 sequences are MNHNS and SASEGT. This CDR3 is CASRTGTPTNEKLFF. In DNA, the CDR3 is TGTGCCAGCAGGACCGGGACCCCAACTAATGAAAAACTGTTTTTT.

The sample holds many counts of this clonotype. This rearrangement joins TRBV4-3 to TRBJ2-1; D possibly matches TRBD1 or TRBD2 (5 bases each). Germline V gene lookup returns CDR1 LGHNA and CDR2 YSLEER. The CDR3 is made up of 13 amino acids. Trimming stripped 6 bases from V and 7 bases from J, with 13 bases between. The CDR3 DNA sequence: TGCGCCAGCAGTTGGGGCAGGGAGAATGAGCAGTTCTTC. Its translation: CASSWGRENEQFF.

The table lists this clonotype with many counts. The chain couples TRBV12-3 or TRBV12-4 to TRBJ1-5, with 10 bases aligning to TRBD1. The length of the CDR3 is 16 residues. V lost 0 bases to trimming and J lost 6 bases; unmatched junction nucleotides: 5. CDR3 DNA: TGTGCCAGCAGTTTAGCGGGACAGGGGAAGGGTCAGCCCCAGCATTTT. It codes for CASSLAGQGKGQPQHF.

This clonotype appeared many times. The chain is built from TRBV29-1 and TRBJ1-2; TRBD1 is a possible D gene (6 bases). With 4 bases removed from V and 4 bases from J, the gap between germline ends came to 10 bases. The CDR3 runs to 12 residues. In germline, CDR1 is SQVTM, CDR2 ANQGSEA. In DNA form, the CDR3 reads TGCAGCGTTGCGGAGGGGGGCTATGGCTACACCTTC. Translation: CSVAEGGYGYTF.

Ten or more counts support this clonotype. The chain has TRBV27 and TRBJ2-2; 8 bases are shared with TRBD1. V trimming: 0 bases; J trimming: 12 bases; junction bases outside the gene matches: 9. CDR3 length equals 15 residues. Per germline, CDR1 MNHEY and CDR2 SMNVEV (reference sequence). CDR3 in amino acids: CASSLSRQGSLKLFF. CDR3 DNA sequence: TGTGCCAGCAGTTTATCCCGACAGGGGTCTTTGAAGCTGTTTTTT.

This clonotype was seen at least ten times. This chain uses TRBV9 with TRBJ2-1; TRBD2 agrees at 8 bases. The CDR3 is 14 amino acids. From germline, CDR1 is SGDLS and CDR2 YYNGEE. V shed 1 base and J 9 bases; nucleotides not matched to a gene: 6. The CDR3 nucleotides are TGTGCCAGCAGCGTAAGCGGGACTAGTTCTGAGCAGTTCTTC. This codes for CASSVSGTSSEQFF. Full variable domain (remainder filled in from reference TRBV9 and TRBJ2-1): DSGVTQTPKHLITATGQRVTLRCSPRSGDLSVYWYQQSLDQGLQFLIQYYNGEERAKGNILERFSAQQFPDLHSELNLSSLELGDSALYFCASSVSGTSSEQFFGPGTRLTVL.

This clonotype was seen many times. This chain links TRBV24-1 with TRBJ1-1; no clear D. This CDR3 contains 13 residues. V dropped 3 bases and J dropped 7 bases, with 11 bases sitting between them. The germline V gene has CDR1 KGHDR and CDR2 SFDVKD. The CDR3 coding sequence is TGTGCCACCAGTGATCCGGGCTCCCTTGAAGCTTTCTTT. Residues: CATSDPGSLEAFF.

This clonotype was counted at least ten times. The chain has TRBV20-1 and TRBJ2-2, with no clear D. This CDR3 contains 15 residues. The germline CDR1 and CDR2 sequences are DFQATT and SNEGSKA (reference sequence). Trimming shortened V by 2 bases and J by 5 bases, and 15 bases separated the two germline ends. Written as DNA, the CDR3 is TGCAGTGCTAGAACTCGAGGATTAGGGACCGGGGAGCTGTTTTTT. This gives the protein CSARTRGLGTGELFF.

The chain employs TRBV29-1 and TRBJ2-1; D gene unclear. Looked up from germline, CDR1 is SQVTM and CDR2 is ANQGSEA. V dropped 2 bases and J dropped 1 base, with 24 bases sitting between them. The CDR3 runs to 19 residues. DNA for the CDR3: TGCAGCGTTGAATTCGGTGTAGGACCCCCCAAAGGATCCTACAATGAGCAGTTCTTC. Protein sequence: CSVEFGVGPPKGSYNEQFF.

This clonotype came up many times. The chain couples TRBV7-2 to TRBJ2-4, with D uncertain. This CDR3 has 19 amino acids. Per the germline V gene, CDR1 is SGHTA and CDR2 is FQGNSA. Trimming removed 5 bases at V and 5 bases at J, with 28 bases between. The CDR3 region has the DNA TGTGCCAGCAGCCAGTTCCGGTGGCGCGCAAATATTGGGCAAAACATTCAGTACTTC. Residues: CASSQFRWRANIGQNIQYF. Based on the CDR3 plus reference TRBV7-2 and TRBJ2-4, the full variable domain is GAGVSQSPSNKVTEKGKDVELRCDPISGHTALYWYRQSLGQGLEFLIYFQGNSAPDKSGLPSDRFSAERTGGSVSTLTIQRTQQEDSAVYLCASSQFRWRANIGQNIQYFGAGTRLSVL.

As regards this clonotype: A junction end diverges from the germline sequence, so it may reflect a read error. This rearrangement joins TRBV4-1 to TRBJ2-6; TRBD2 matches at 8 bases. The CDR3 is made up of 17 amino acids. Germline V gives CDR1 MGHRA, CDR2 YSYEKL. The CDR3 here is CASSPGLVCSGANVLTF. In DNA form, the CDR3 reads TGTGCCAGCAGCCCGGGACTAGTCTGCTCTGGGGCCAACGTCCTGACTTTC.

The chain is built from TRBV20-1 and TRBJ1-1; 7 bases fit TRBD1. Germline CDR1 is DFQATT and CDR2 is SNEGSKA (reference sequence). The CDR3 totals 11 residues. The CDR3: CTTGVDTEAFF. Here the CDR3 DNA reads TGCACCACAGGGGTAGACACTGAAGCTTTCTTT.

In DNA, the CDR3 is TGTGCCAGCAGCCTACCGGGACTAGCGGGGATGGCAGGCACCGGGGAGCTGTTTTTT. Protein: CASSLPGLAGMAGTGELFF. The chain is built from TRBV3-1 and TRBJ2-2, with 13 bases aligning to TRBD2. Germline assignment: CDR1 LGHDT and CDR2 YNNKEL (reference sequence). V lost 4 bases to trimming and J lost 4 bases; unmatched junction nucleotides: 12. This CDR3 comprises 19 residues.

This clonotype was seen many times. The rearrangement uses TRBV7-8 and TRBJ2-5, with 11 bases identical to TRBD2. Germline-derived CDR1 and CDR2 are SGHVS and FQNEAQ. V shed 2 bases, J shed 5 bases, and the junction held 13 bases outside the gene matches. There are 18 residues in the CDR3. The CDR3 DNA is TGTGCCAGCAGCTTACCCCCGGGGCTAGCGGGAGGCCAGGAGACCCAGTACTTC. Amino acids: CASSLPPGLAGGQETQYF.

This clonotype was counted ten times or more. The chain joins TRBV5-8 to TRBJ2-3; TRBD2 matches at 10 bases. The CDR3 covers 15 residues. Germline V gene sequence: CDR1 SGHTS, CDR2 YDEGEE. The V segment lost 0 bases and the J segment 6 bases; nucleotides outside the gene matches: 4. This CDR3 reads CASSLERGGRDTQYF. The DNA of the CDR3 is TGTGCCAGCAGCTTGGAGCGGGGGGGCCGCGATACGCAGTATTTT.

This clonotype was recorded many times. The chain recombines TRBV10-3 with TRBJ2-2; the match to TRBD2 covers 7 bases. CDR3 length equals 15 residues. Germline V CDR1 and CDR2: ENHRY, SYGVKD. V lost 5 bases to trimming and J lost 1 base; unmatched junction nucleotides: 4. The CDR3 sequence: CAISLADLNTGELFF. The CDR3 DNA reads as TGTGCCATCAGTCTAGCGGACCTGAACACCGGGGAGCTGTTTTTT.

This clonotype has only a few counts. J is TRBJ2-1 and V is TRBV18; 13 nucleotides line up with TRBD2. In germline, CDR1 is KGHSH, CDR2 LQKENI. The CDR3 contains 16 residues. The V segment lost 3 bases and the J segment 6 bases; nucleotides outside the gene matches: 5. The CDR3 loop is CASSPLTSGGPNEQFF. As DNA, the CDR3 is TGTGCCAGCTCACCCTTGACTAGCGGGGGGCCCAATGAGCAGTTCTTC.

At least ten counts were recorded for this clonotype. This sequence joins TRBV28 and TRBJ2-1; no firm D call. The CDR3 has 13 residues. Trimming cost V 5 bases and J 4 bases, with 9 bases left between them. Germline lookup yields CDR1 MDHEN and CDR2 SYDVKM. CDR3 sequence (DNA): TGTGCCAGCAGTGTTCCCGGGTACAATGAGCAGTTCTTC. Amino acid sequence: CASSVPGYNEQFF.

This clonotype was observed many times. V and J are TRBV6-2 or TRBV6-3 and TRBJ1-5, with D hard to call. The CDR3 has 15 residues. V was clipped by 6 bases and J by 4 bases, with 16 bases between them. Germline V lookup: CDR1 MNHEY, CDR2 SVGEGT. The CDR3 loop is CASSQSLLMNQPQHF. CDR3 nucleotides: TGTGCCAGCAGCCAGTCCCTACTAATGAATCAGCCCCAGCATTTT.

This clonotype was detected only a few times. CDR3 loop: CASRGEQYF. The CDR3 DNA is TGTGCCAGCAGGGGCGAGCAGTACTTC. The chain couples TRBV27 to TRBJ2-7; D not certain. This CDR3 has 9 amino acids. V lost 6 bases and J lost 6, with 3 bases in between. Per the germline V gene, CDR1 is MNHEY and CDR2 is SMNVEV (reference sequence).